This TCR beta chain emerged from a study of tumor-infiltrating lymphocytes in primary liver carcinoma. This clonotype appeared a single time. At one of its ends the junction is not consistent with the germline gene, which may arise from a read error. Per the germline V gene, CDR1 is MNHNS and CDR2 is SASEGT. The CDR3 is 16 amino acids. TCR beta cDNA was reverse-transcribed from 500 ng of total RNA. The reaction used a constant-region primer and ProtoScript II reverse transcriptase. ARM-PCR was slightly modified, and three nested multiplex PCR rounds with it gave rise to the TCR beta libraries. Both of the initial two PCR rounds ran for roughly 11 cycles and employed TRBV1-TRBV30 forward primers alongside a C-beta reverse primer. MiXCR, applied by TCRdb to the multiplex PCR reads, yields one record per CDR3 protein. The sample comprises around 78,000 distinct CDR3 sequences, about two thirds of which are singletons, and around 13% rests with the top ten.

Co-extracted RNA and DNA came from roughly 20-30 mg of unsorted bulk tissue. The rearrangement joins TRBV6-1 to TRBJ2-3; 7 bases agree with TRBD2. Sequencing input: liver tumor tissue from sampling region 4. Subset: tumor region T4, right-lateral pole. This receptor was obtained from a woman between 55 and 75 years old with primary liver carcinoma and hepatitis B virus infection. The DNA of the CDR3 is TGTGCCAGCAGTGAACGGGACGGGAGGAGCATAGATACGCAGTATTTT. Translating it yields CASSERDGRSIDTQYF.